One and the same sample provided the 18 T cell receptor beta chains below, sequenced in a study of blood T cell repertoires in COVID-19 (TCRdb year 2020). Library generation was performed with the immunoSEQ multiplex PCR assay. TCRdb mirrors the immuneACCESS table, restricted to in-frame sequences. Some clones are absent from its copies; in checked studies, under half trace to an unresolved V gene, and the reason for the others is unknown. The sample table holds around 100,000 clones, of which 80% to 90% were seen once. Clones ranked in the top ten supply about 2.5% of the sample. Sequenced input: PBMCs or T cells enriched from blood (not recorded which). Receptors were obtained from a woman aged 45 to 65 who had recovered from COVID-19.

The V gene is TRBV16, the J gene TRBJ1-6; 9 bases map to TRBD1. Germline CDR1 is KGHSY and CDR2 is FQNENV. This CDR3 is 19 amino acids long. V was pared by 1 base and J by 6 bases, with 13 bases of the junction left unmatched. The DNA of the CDR3 is TGTGCCAGCAGCCAATTGTCTCTACAGGGGGCAAAGAGTAATTCACCCCTCCACTTT. Its translation is CASSQLSLQGAKSNSPLHF.

The chain is built from TRBV5-8 and TRBJ1-1, with TRBD1 matching 11 bases. Looked up from germline, CDR1 is SGHTS and CDR2 is YDEGEE. The CDR3 extends over 17 amino acids. The V segment lost 4 bases and the J segment 1 base; nucleotides outside the gene matches: 9. The CDR3 DNA reads TGTGCCAGCAGCCCCTGGACAGGGGGCTACACGAACACTGAAGCTTTCTTT. Translation gives CASSPWTGGYTNTEAFF.

The rearrangement joins TRBV6-4 to TRBJ2-3; 10 bases map to TRBD2. The CDR3 runs 14 residues. V shed 2 bases, J shed 4 bases, and the junction held 0 bases outside the gene matches. The germline gives CDR1 MRHNA, CDR2 SNTAGT. CDR3 nucleotide sequence: TGTGCCAGCAGTGACAGCGGGGGGGCAGATACGCAGTATTTT. This sequence encodes CASSDSGGADTQYF.

The chain couples TRBV4-1 to TRBJ1-6; no firm D call. V was shortened by 4 bases and J by 1 base, with 8 bases between the two germline ends. This CDR3 is 15 amino acids long. Germline-derived CDR1 and CDR2 are MGHRA and YSYEKL. The CDR3 DNA follows: TGCGCCAGCAGCCTCGGCGGGTCCTATAATTCACCCCTCCACTTT. Amino acid sequence: CASSLGGSYNSPLHF.

The chain carries TRBV5-1 and TRBJ1-1; D gene ambiguous. Trimming pared 0 bases from V and 7 bases from J, leaving 7 bases between. The V gene's germline CDR1 is SGHRS and CDR2 YFSETQ. The CDR3 is 12 amino acids. CDR3 amino acids: CASSLAGNEAFF. The DNA for the CDR3 is TGCGCCAGCAGCTTGGCCGGGAATGAAGCTTTCTTT.

V and J are TRBV2 and TRBJ2-3; 7 nucleotides match TRBD1. After removal of 4 bases from V and 2 bases from J, the junction contained 9 bases not matched to a gene. CDR1 and CDR2 from the germline V gene are SNHLY and FYNNEI. CDR3 length: 16 amino acids. The CDR3 protein is CASSADRPNFTDTQYF. In nucleotides, the CDR3 is TGTGCCAGCAGTGCGGACAGGCCCAATTTCACAGATACGCAGTATTTT.

V is TRBV24-1 and J is TRBJ2-1, with 7 bases fitting TRBD1. Germline assignment: CDR1 KGHDR and CDR2 SFDVKD. The CDR3 runs to 17 residues. V gave up 4 bases and J gave up 3 bases; unmatched junction bases: 11. The CDR3, as DNA: TGTGCCACCAGTGACCGCACCCCGACAGGGTTCTACAATGAGCAGTTCTTC. Translated, it gives CATSDRTPTGFYNEQFF.

The chain recombines TRBV11-2 with TRBJ2-7; weak D call: TRBD2 (5 bases). The CDR3 is 15 amino acids. The germline CDR1 and CDR2 sequences are SGHAT and FQNNGV. V lost 5 bases to trimming and J lost 3 bases, with 17 bases between them. Here the CDR3 DNA reads TGTGCCAGCAGCGACCGAAGGAGGCGCGGCTACGAGCAGTACTTC. It encodes CASSDRRRRGYEQYF.

This chain joins TRBV9 and TRBJ2-2, with 11 bases identical to TRBD2. CDR1 is SGDLS and CDR2 is YYNGEE in the germline V gene. V lost 1 base, J lost 8 bases, and 19 bases stayed unmatched. This CDR3 spans 20 amino acids. The CDR3 nucleotides are TGTGCCAGCAGCGTAAGTCCCTTCTTTACTAGCGGGAGTGTAGCTGGGGAGCTGTTTTTT. Translation: CASSVSPFFTSGSVAGELFF.

The chain couples TRBV5-1 to TRBJ1-1, with 10 bases identical to TRBD1. After removal of 4 bases from V and 6 bases from J, the junction contained 9 bases not matched to a gene. Per the germline V gene, CDR1 is SGHRS and CDR2 is YFSETQ. The CDR3 loop spans 15 amino acids. This chain's CDR3 is CASSARQGANAEAFF. The CDR3 region has the DNA TGCGCCAGCAGCGCCCGACAGGGGGCTAACGCTGAAGCTTTCTTT.

V gene TRBV10-3 combines with J gene TRBJ2-3; TRBD2 agrees at 8 bases. The CDR3 is 16 amino acids. In germline, CDR1 is ENHRY, CDR2 SYGVKD. V trimming: 6 bases; J trimming: 5 bases; junction bases outside the gene matches: 13. In DNA form, the CDR3 reads TGTGCCATCAGCGCCGGGACTAGGGGAACGGAAGATACGCAGTATTTT. This translates into CAISAGTRGTEDTQYF.

V is TRBV7-2 and J is TRBJ2-7; perhaps TRBD1 as D (5 bases). The CDR3 totals 14 residues. The V end was cut by 0 bases, the J end by 4 bases, with 10 bases between. Per germline, CDR1 SGHTA and CDR2 FQGNSA. Here the CDR3 reads CASSLAWQGYEQYF. CDR3 DNA: TGTGCCAGCAGCTTAGCGTGGCAGGGTTACGAGCAGTACTTC. Variable domain in full (rest from reference TRBV7-2 and TRBJ2-7): GAGVSQSPSNKVTEKGKDVELRCDPISGHTALYWYRQSLGQGLEFLIYFQGNSAPDKSGLPSDRFSAERTGGSVSTLTIQRTQQEDSAVYLCASSLAWQGYEQYFGPGTRLTVT.

This rearrangement joins TRBV5-6 to TRBJ2-7; D remains ambiguous. In germline, CDR1 is SGHDT, CDR2 YYEEEE. This CDR3 spans 13 amino acids. The ends were cut back, 0 bases at V and 11 bases at J, with 15 bases in the middle. The CDR3 sequence is CASSLVEGRREYF. CDR3 in DNA: TGTGCCAGCAGCTTGGTCGAAGGCAGGCGCGAGTACTTC. Using reference TRBV5-6 and TRBJ2-7 for the parts outside the CDR3, the full variable domain is DAGVTQSPTHLIKTRGQQVTLRCSPKSGHDTVSWYQQALGQGPQFIFQYYEEEERQRGNFPDRFSGHQFPNYSSELNVNALLLGDSALYLCASSLVEGRREYFGPGTRLTVT.

The sample holds a few counts of this clone. The chain links TRBV5-6 to TRBJ1-2; D is unclear. The V gene's germline CDR1 is SGHDT and CDR2 YYEEEE. The CDR3 is 12 residues long. The germline V and J ends were trimmed by 1 base and 4 bases, with 5 bases remaining between them. In nucleotides, the CDR3 is TGTGCCAGCAGCTTGATCGGCTATGGCTACACCTTC. Amino acids: CASSLIGYGYTF.

This clone showed up just once. The chain recombines TRBV28 with TRBJ2-7, with 8 bases lining up with TRBD1. From germline, CDR1 is MDHEN and CDR2 SYDVKM. The CDR3 has 14 amino acids. V lost 9 bases to trimming and J lost 1 base; unmatched junction nucleotides: 8. Here the CDR3 DNA reads TGTGCCAGGGACAGGGAGCGTTGGTCCTACGAGCAGTACTTC. It codes for CARDRERWSYEQYF.

The J gene is TRBJ2-6, the V gene TRBV5-6; D remains unclear. This CDR3 has 16 amino acids. V was shortened by 1 base and J by 0 bases, with 8 bases between the two germline ends. Germline values: CDR1 SGHDT, CDR2 YYEEEE. In DNA form, the CDR3 reads TGTGCCAGCAGCTTGACAGCCACCTCTGGGGCCAACGTCCTGACTTTC. Translating gives CASSLTATSGANVLTF. Filled out from reference TRBV5-6 and TRBJ2-6, the complete variable domain reads DAGVTQSPTHLIKTRGQQVTLRCSPKSGHDTVSWYQQALGQGPQFIFQYYEEEERQRGNFPDRFSGHQFPNYSSELNVNALLLGDSALYLCASSLTATSGANVLTFGAGSRLTVL.

The V call is TRBV7-3, the J call TRBJ2-1, with D maybe TRBD1 (6 bases). V gave up 5 bases and J gave up 6 bases, with 17 bases separating them. The CDR3 spans 15 residues. CDR1 and CDR2 (germline): SGHTA, FQGTGA. In DNA form, the CDR3 reads TGTGCCAGCAGCCCCCAACGCACAGGGAGCAATGAGCAGTTCTTC. Its protein is CASSPQRTGSNEQFF.

The chain uses TRBV6-1 and TRBJ2-1, with TRBD1 as a possible D gene (5 bases). The length of the CDR3 is 17 residues. V was cut by 3 bases and J by 0 bases, with 15 bases left in between. Germline V gene sequence: CDR1 MNHNS, CDR2 SASEGT. For the CDR3, the DNA is TGTGCCAGCAGTGAGGGGCCCTTCCTGAGCTCCTACAATGAGCAGTTCTTC. It is translated as CASSEGPFLSSYNEQFF.